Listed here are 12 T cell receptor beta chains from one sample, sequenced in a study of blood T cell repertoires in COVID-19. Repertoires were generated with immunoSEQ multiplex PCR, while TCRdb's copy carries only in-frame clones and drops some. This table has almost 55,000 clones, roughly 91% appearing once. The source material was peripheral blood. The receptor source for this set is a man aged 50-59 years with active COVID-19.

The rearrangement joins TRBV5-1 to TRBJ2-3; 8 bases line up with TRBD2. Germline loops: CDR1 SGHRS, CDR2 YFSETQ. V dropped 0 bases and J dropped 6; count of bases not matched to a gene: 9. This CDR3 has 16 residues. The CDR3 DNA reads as TGCGCCAGCAGCTTGGGCGGGGGGCGTTTTTTTGATACGCAGTATTTT. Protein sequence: CASSLGGGRFFDTQYF.

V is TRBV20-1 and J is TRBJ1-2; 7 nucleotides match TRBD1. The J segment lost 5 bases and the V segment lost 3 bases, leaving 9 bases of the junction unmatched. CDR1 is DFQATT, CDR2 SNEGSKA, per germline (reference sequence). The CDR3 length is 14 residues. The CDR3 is CSASDGQAPYGYTF. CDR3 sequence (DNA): TGCAGTGCTAGTGATGGACAGGCCCCTTATGGCTACACCTTC.

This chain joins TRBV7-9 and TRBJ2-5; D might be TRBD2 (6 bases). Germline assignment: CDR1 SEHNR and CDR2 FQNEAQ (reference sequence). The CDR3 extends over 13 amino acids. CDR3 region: CATSGPSQETQYF. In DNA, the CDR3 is TGTGCTACGAGCGGGCCAAGCCAAGAGACCCAGTACTTC.

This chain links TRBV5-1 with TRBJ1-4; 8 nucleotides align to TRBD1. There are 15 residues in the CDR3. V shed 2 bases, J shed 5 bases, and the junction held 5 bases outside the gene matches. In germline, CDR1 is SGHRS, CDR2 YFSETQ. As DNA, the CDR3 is TGCGCCAGCAGCTTAACGGGACAGGCCAATGAAAAACTGTTTTTT. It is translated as CASSLTGQANEKLFF.

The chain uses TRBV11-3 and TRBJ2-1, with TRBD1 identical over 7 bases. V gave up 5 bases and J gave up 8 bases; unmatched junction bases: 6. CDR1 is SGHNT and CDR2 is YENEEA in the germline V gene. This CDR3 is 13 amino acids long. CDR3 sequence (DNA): TGTGCCAGCAGCCTGGGACAGAACGATGAGCAGTTCTTC. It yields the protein CASSLGQNDEQFF.

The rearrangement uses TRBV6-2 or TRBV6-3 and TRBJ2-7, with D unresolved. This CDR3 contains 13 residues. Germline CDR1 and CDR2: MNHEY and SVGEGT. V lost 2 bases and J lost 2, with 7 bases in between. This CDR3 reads CASSYGLAYEQYF. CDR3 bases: TGTGCCAGCAGTTACGGTCTAGCCTACGAGCAGTACTTC.

CDR3 in amino acids: CASRWTGYDGYTF. The DNA for the CDR3 is TGTGCCAGCAGATGGACAGGGTATGATGGCTACACCTTC. This rearrangement joins TRBV6-5 to TRBJ1-2; 8 positions match TRBD1. This CDR3 is built from 13 residues. The ends lost 6 bases at V and 6 bases at J; junction bases unmatched: 6. Germline V gene lookup returns CDR1 MNHEY and CDR2 SVGAGI.

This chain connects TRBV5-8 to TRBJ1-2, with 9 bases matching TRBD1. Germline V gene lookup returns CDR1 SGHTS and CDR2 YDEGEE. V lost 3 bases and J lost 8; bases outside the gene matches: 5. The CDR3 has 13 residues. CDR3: CASSSNRGLGYTF. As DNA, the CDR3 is TGTGCCAGCAGCTCGAACAGGGGGCTAGGCTACACCTTC.

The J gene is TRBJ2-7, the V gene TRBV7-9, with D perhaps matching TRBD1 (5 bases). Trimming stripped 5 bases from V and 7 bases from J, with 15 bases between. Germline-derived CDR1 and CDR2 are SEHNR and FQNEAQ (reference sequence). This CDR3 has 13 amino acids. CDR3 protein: CASSRSDSGEQYF. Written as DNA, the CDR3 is TGTGCCAGCAGCCGCAGCGACAGTGGGGAGCAGTACTTC.

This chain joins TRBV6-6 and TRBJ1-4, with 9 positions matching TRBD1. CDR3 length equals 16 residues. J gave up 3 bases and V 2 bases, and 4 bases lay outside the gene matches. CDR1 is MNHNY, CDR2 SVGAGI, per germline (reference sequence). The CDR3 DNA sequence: TGTGCCAGCAGTTACCCGGGACAGGGAGCTAATGAAAAACTGTTTTTT. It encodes CASSYPGQGANEKLFF.

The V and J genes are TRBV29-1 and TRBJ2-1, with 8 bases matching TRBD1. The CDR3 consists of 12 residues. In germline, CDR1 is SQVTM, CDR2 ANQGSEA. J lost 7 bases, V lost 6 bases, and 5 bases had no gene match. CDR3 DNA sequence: TGCAGCGTCAGGACAGGGTGGAATGAGCAGTTCTTC. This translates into CSVRTGWNEQFF.

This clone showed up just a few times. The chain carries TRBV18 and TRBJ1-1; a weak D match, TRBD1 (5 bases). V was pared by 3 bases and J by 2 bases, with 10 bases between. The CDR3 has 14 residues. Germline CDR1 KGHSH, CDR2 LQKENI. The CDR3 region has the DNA TGTGCCAGCTCACCGGCAGGGCGTAACACTGAAGCTTTCTTT. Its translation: CASSPAGRNTEAFF.